The 15 T cell receptor beta chains given below trace back to one sample, sequenced in a study of shared clonotypes between healthy human individuals. Libraries were prepared by immunoSEQ multiplex PCR; TCRdb keeps only in-frame clonotypes and omits some of them. The sample includes 490,000 or so clones, approximately 79% seen only once; the top ten take roughly 12%. Sequencing was performed on PBMCs. The receptor set was obtained from a woman between 40 and 50 years old in good health. Some clones in this sample may be carry-over from other donors' samples.

This clone was seen once. The rearrangement joins TRBV2 to TRBJ1-5, with TRBD1 as a possible D gene (5 bases). There are 14 residues in the CDR3. The germline V and J ends were trimmed by 8 bases and 1 base, with 12 bases remaining between them. The V gene's germline CDR1 is SNHLY and CDR2 FYNNEI. The CDR3 DNA is TGTGCCAGCGGGGGGAGGCGGAGCAATCAGCCCCAGCATTTT. This gives the protein CASGGRRSNQPQHF.

The J gene is TRBJ2-7, the V gene TRBV28; D unclear. The CDR3 is made up of 12 amino acids. Trimming pared 4 bases from V and 2 bases from J, leaving 6 bases between. CDR1 is MDHEN, CDR2 SYDVKM, per germline. The CDR3 loop reads CASSYATYEQYF. The DNA for the CDR3 is TGTGCCAGCAGTTACGCCACCTACGAGCAGTACTTC.

The V call is TRBV11-2, the J call TRBJ2-6, with D possibly being TRBD1 (5 bases). Trimming took off 0 bases at V and 5 bases at J, with 8 bases between the two ends. This CDR3 has 15 residues. In germline, CDR1 is SGHAT, CDR2 FQNNGV. CDR3 coding DNA: TGTGCCAGCAGCTTAGATCCAGGGTGGGCCAACGTCCTGACTTTC. This sequence encodes CASSLDPGWANVLTF.

This clone was seen a handful of times. V usage is TRBV2 and J usage is TRBJ2-5; D ambiguous. Germline CDR1 SNHLY, CDR2 FYNNEI. Between the trimmed V and J ends, which lost 4 bases and 0 bases, there was a span of 9 bases. This CDR3 has 14 residues. The CDR3 coding sequence is TGTGCCAGCAGTGCCGGGCCGCACCAAGAGACCCAGTACTTC. The encoded protein is CASSAGPHQETQYF.

This clone was observed a handful of times. This chain joins TRBV7-9 and TRBJ1-2; D may be TRBD1 (5 bases). There are 14 residues in the CDR3. Per the germline V gene, CDR1 is SEHNR and CDR2 is FQNEAQ (reference sequence). Trimming shortened V by 3 bases and J by 3 bases, and 11 bases separated the two germline ends. This CDR3 is CASSLTTGYYGYTF. CDR3 DNA: TGTGCCAGCAGCTTGACTACAGGCTACTATGGCTACACCTTC.

The table lists this clone with a few counts. J is TRBJ2-2 and V is TRBV7-2; D gene ambiguous. The CDR3 covers 13 residues. Germline V CDR1 and CDR2: SGHTA, FQGNSA. Trimming took 5 bases from V and 4 from J, leaving 8 bases between them. DNA of the CDR3: TGTGCCAGCAGCCCCAGTCGCACCGGGGAGCTGTTTTTT. It specifies CASSPSRTGELFF.

This clone came up many times. The chain carries TRBV28 and TRBJ2-1, with 12 bases aligning to TRBD2. The length of the CDR3 is 17 residues. Germline CDR1 reads MDHEN; CDR2 reads SYDVKM. V lost 0 bases, J lost 9 bases, and 9 bases stayed unmatched. The CDR3 sequence: CASSLWSLAGGPGEQFF. The CDR3 bases are TGTGCCAGCAGTTTATGGTCTCTAGCGGGAGGGCCGGGTGAGCAGTTCTTC.

The CDR3 loop reads CASSVPAEGPLNTGELFF. The CDR3 coding sequence is TGTGCCAGCAGCGTACCCGCGGAGGGGCCCTTAAACACCGGGGAGCTGTTTTTT. The chain recombines TRBV9 with TRBJ2-2, with a weak D call TRBD2 (6 bases). This CDR3 has 18 amino acids. V gave up 1 base and J gave up 2 bases, with 18 bases separating them. Germline CDR1 and CDR2: SGDLS and YYNGEE.

A remark on this clone: This same CDR3 is encoded by further DNA sequences in the sample. The J gene is TRBJ1-5, the V gene TRBV28, with D hard to call. From germline, CDR1 is MDHEN and CDR2 SYDVKM. The V end lost 3 bases, the J end lost 0 bases, and 9 bases lay between the germline ends. The CDR3 is 15 amino acids. The CDR3 nucleotides read TGTGCCAGCAGTTTTCAGGATCTTAGCAATCAGCCCCAGCATTTT. Translating gives CASSFQDLSNQPQHF.

The gene calls are TRBV29-1 and TRBJ2-5; D not resolved. Germline values: CDR1 SQVTM, CDR2 ANQGSEA. The CDR3 runs to 12 residues. V lost 4 bases, J lost 0 bases, and 6 bases lay in between. The CDR3 sequence: CSVVVNQETQYF. CDR3 coding DNA: TGCAGCGTTGTAGTAAACCAAGAGACCCAGTACTTC.

The chain combines TRBV27 with TRBJ2-7; the match to TRBD2 covers 8 bases. CDR3 length: 14 residues. Losses at the gene ends were 1 base for V and 4 bases for J; bases not matched to a gene: 3. Germline assignment: CDR1 MNHEY and CDR2 SMNVEV (reference sequence). The DNA for the CDR3 is TGTGCCAGCAGTTTATTTGCGGGAGGTTACGAGCAGTACTTC. Translated: CASSLFAGGYEQYF.

Concerning this clone itself: A read error may explain this, as a much larger clone is one base away. The genes are TRBV9 and TRBJ1-1; maybe TRBD1 (6 bases). Per the germline V gene, CDR1 is SGDLS and CDR2 is YYNGEE. The V end lost 6 bases, the J end lost 0 bases, and 12 bases lay between the germline ends. The CDR3 runs 14 residues. In nucleotides, the CDR3 is TGTGCCAGCAACCCAGGGGACCTGAACACTGAAGCTTTCTTT. Protein sequence: CASNPGDLNTEAFF.

In this sample, this clone turned up a few times. J is TRBJ2-7 and V is TRBV7-9; 12 nucleotides agree with TRBD2. V lost 5 bases and J lost 6; bases outside the gene matches: 2. This CDR3 region has 13 residues. The germline V gene encodes CDR1 SEHNR and CDR2 FQNEAQ (reference sequence). CDR3 loop: CASSELAGGEQYF. In DNA, the CDR3 is TGTGCCAGCAGCGAACTAGCGGGAGGCGAGCAGTACTTC.

The rearrangement links TRBV15 to TRBJ2-5; D is unclear. Matching the DNA end better, TRBJ2-7 makes the J call doubtful. The CDR3 is 16 amino acids. Germline CDR1 reads LNHNV; CDR2 reads YYDKDF (reference sequence). CDR3 protein: CATSRPLPDQTYEQYF. CDR3 coding DNA: TGTGCCACCAGCAGACCCCTTCCGGACCAGACCTACGAGCAGTACTTC.

This clone was observed a handful of times. This chain joins TRBV2 and TRBJ2-7; 7 nucleotides align to TRBD1. Trimming cost V 4 bases and J 2 bases; bases outside gene matches: 5. This CDR3 has 14 amino acids. Germline values: CDR1 SNHLY, CDR2 FYNNEI. The CDR3 loop is CASSGPGQAYEQYF. In DNA, the CDR3 is TGTGCCAGCAGTGGCCCTGGACAGGCCTACGAGCAGTACTTC.